A selection of T cell receptor beta chains follows, all from one sample in a study of blood T cell repertoires in COVID-19. Sequenced by immunoSEQ multiplex PCR; TCRdb stores in-frame clones only, minus some. The sample includes 120,000 or so clones, around 79% of them seen just once. The material sequenced was peripheral blood. The receptors were sampled from a man in his fifties or sixties with acute or convalescent COVID-19. Both conserved end residues are part of each CDR3. A D gene is named only where the DNA matches it firmly. Some rows mark clone size as missing; the rest say once, few, many or name a class of expanded clone.

>-|TRBJ2-1|TRBV14|-
TGTGCCAGCAGCCTTGTGGGAGTCGCGAATGAGCAGTTCTTC
CASSLVGVANEQFF
>-|TRBJ2-1|TRBV19|TRBD2
TGTGCCAGTAGAACTAGCGGGGGCTCCTACAATGAGCAGTTCTTC
CASRTSGGSYNEQFF
>-|TRBJ2-1|TRBV7-3|TRBD2
TGTGCCAGCGCCATAGGGCTAGCGGGCTACAATGAGCAGTTCTTC
CASAIGLAGYNEQFF
>few|TRBJ1-6|TRBV5-6|-
TGTGCCAGCAGCTTTGGGAGCTCCTATAATTCACCCCTCCACTTT
CASSFGSSYNSPLHF
>-|TRBJ1-4|TRBV9|-
TGTGCCAGCAGCCCCTCTCCCAGGGCAGGTGAGGAAAAACTGTTTTTT
CASSPSPRAGEEKLFF
>-|TRBJ1-6|TRBV27|TRBD1
TGTGCCAGCAGTTTCATGGGGTATAGGACAGGGACGGTTTCACCCCTCCACTTT
CASSFMGYRTGTVSPLHF
>-|TRBJ1-1|TRBV30|-
TGTGCCTGGAGACAGCACACTGAAGCTTTCTTT
CAWRQHTEAFF
>-|TRBJ1-2|TRBV6-4|-
TGTGCCAGCAGTGGAAGAGGCGACTATGGCTACACCTTC
CASSGRGDYGYTF
>-|TRBJ2-3|TRBV9|-
TGTGCCAGCAGCGCTCCCGTTAGCGGACCTAGCACAGATACGCAGTATTTT
CASSAPVSGPSTDTQYF
>-|TRBJ1-5|TRBV24-1|-
TGTGCCACCAGTGATTTCTCCGGTCAGCCCCAGCATTTT
CATSDFSGQPQHF
>-|TRBJ2-1|TRBV9|TRBD2
TGTGCCAGCAGCGTAGATATTAGCGGGGATGAGCAGTTCTTC
CASSVDISGDEQFF
>-|TRBJ2-7|TRBV30|TRBD2
TGTGCCTGGCGACTAGCGGGGATGGTGCAGTACTTC
CAWRLAGMVQYF
>-|TRBJ1-2|TRBV12-3/TRBV12-4|-
TGTGCCAGCAGTTTGGGGGCCCAGGGTGGCTACACCTTC
CASSLGAQGGYTF
>-|TRBJ2-7|TRBV25-1|TRBD2
TGTGCCAGCAGTGAATCCGGGGGGGCCTACGAGCAGTACTTC
CASSESGGAYEQYF
>-|TRBJ2-3|TRBV2|TRBD1
TGTGCCAGCAGCCTCCACAGGGGATCCACAGATACGCAGTATTTT
CASSLHRGSTDTQYF
>few|TRBJ1-2|TRBV2|-
TGTGCCAGCAGTGACCCTGGCGGATCGGCTAACTATGGCTACACCTTC
CASSDPGGSANYGYTF
>-|TRBJ2-2|TRBV7-8|TRBD2
TGTGCCAGCAGCTTAGTGAATAGCGGGATCGTAACCGGGGAGCTGTTTTTT
CASSLVNSGIVTGELFF
>-|TRBJ2-6|TRBV4-1|-
TGCGCCAGCAGATTTAGTCTCTCTGGGGCCAACGTCCTGACTTTC
CASRFSLSGANVLTF
>-|TRBJ2-7|TRBV2|TRBD2
TGTGCCAGCAGCCTTAGCGGGAGGGCCGCCGAGCAGTACTTC
CASSLSGRAAEQYF
>-|TRBJ2-2|TRBV5-1|-
TGCGCCAGCAGCTTGGCGACAGGCCGAGGGGACACCGGGGAGCTGTTTTTT
CASSLATGRGDTGELFF
>-|TRBJ1-5|TRBV7-8|-
TGTGCCAGCAGCTCGTCGAACAGGTTTCCTTATCAGCCCCAGCATTTT
CASSSSNRFPYQPQHF
>-|TRBJ1-1|TRBV29-1|TRBD1
TGCAGCGTGGGGACAGGGAACACTGAAGCTTTCTTT
CSVGTGNTEAFF
>-|TRBJ2-1|TRBV3-1/TRBV3-2|-
TGTGCCAGCAGCCCAGGGCTAGTTCTGTTTGAGCAGTTCTTC
CASSPGLVLFEQFF
>-|TRBJ2-5|TRBV24-1|TRBD1
TGTGCCACCAGTGATCCGACAGGGTCGGGAGAGACCCAGTACTTC
CATSDPTGSGETQYF
>-|TRBJ2-2|TRBV13|-
TGTGCCAGCAGCTCAGCCGGGGAGCTGTTTTTT
CASSSAGELFF
>-|TRBJ2-1|TRBV28|TRBD1
TGTGCCAGCAGCCGAGGGACAGGGGGCCAGCATGAGCAGTTCTTC
CASSRGTGGQHEQFF
>-|TRBJ1-1|TRBV10-1|-
TGCGCCACCGCTCGGACAGAAAACACTGAAGCTTTCTTT
CATARTENTEAFF
>-|TRBJ2-5|TRBV15|-
TGTGCCACCAGCGTCTTACAGGGGGGGGAGACCCAGTACTTC
CATSVLQGGETQYF
>-|TRBJ1-4|TRBV15|-
TGTGCCACCAGCAGAGATCTCCGGACAGTTAATGAAAAACTGTTTTTT
CATSRDLRTVNEKLFF
>-|TRBJ2-7|TRBV30|TRBD2
TGTGCCTGGAGCCTCTGGAGGCGGGAGGAGCAGTACTTC
CAWSLWRREEQYF
>-|TRBJ2-5|TRBV5-1|TRBD1
TGCGCCAGCAGCTTGGGACAGGGGGCATCACAGGAGACCCAGTACTTC
CASSLGQGASQETQYF
>-|TRBJ2-1|TRBV13|TRBD2
TGTGCCAGCAGCTTAGGGCGCGGGGGGGTGTACAATGAGCAGTTCTTC
CASSLGRGGVYNEQFF
>-|TRBJ2-1|TRBV5-4|TRBD1
TGTGCCAGCAGCTTGGGACCGGGACAGAGCTCCTACAATGAGCAGTTCTTC
CASSLGPGQSSYNEQFF
>-|TRBJ2-1|TRBV19|-
TGTGCCAGTAGTATCGGGGACACATACAATGAGCAGTTCTTC
CASSIGDTYNEQFF
>few|TRBJ1-2|TRBV30|-
TGTGCCTGGAGCTGGCGCGGGACTTCTTACTTC
CAWSWRGTSYF
>once|TRBJ1-6|TRBV28|-
TGTGCCAGCAGTACACAGAGGGCCATGAGTTCACCCCTCCACTTT
CASSTQRAMSSPLHF
>-|TRBJ1-2|TRBV7-9|TRBD1
TGTGCCAGCAGCCTCAGGGGGCCGGCCTATGGCTACACCTTC
CASSLRGPAYGYTF
>-|TRBJ2-6|TRBV28|-
TGTGCCAGCAGTTCTCTCTTTAGTGGGGCCAACGTCCTGACTTTC
CASSSLFSGANVLTF
>-|TRBJ2-7|TRBV2|TRBD1
TGTGCCAGCAGCTTTACAGGGGGATACGAGCAGTACTTC
CASSFTGGYEQYF
>-|TRBJ1-5|TRBV5-6|TRBD1
TGTGCCAGCAGCTTGGGGACAGGGGTCGGCGATCAGCCCCAGCATTTT
CASSLGTGVGDQPQHF
>-|TRBJ2-7|TRBV25-1|TRBD1
TGTGCCAGCAGTGGATGGGACAGGGTCTACGAGCAGTACTTC
CASSGWDRVYEQYF
>-|TRBJ2-1|TRBV5-5|-
TGTGCCAGCAGCTTGGGGGGGCAAGTTGGGTATGAGCAGTTCTTC
CASSLGGQVGYEQFF
>-|TRBJ1-5|TRBV24-1|-
TGTGCCACCAGTGATCTAGCCCTCCGGGACAATCAGCCCCAGCATTTT
CATSDLALRDNQPQHF
>-|TRBJ1-6|TRBV14|-
TGTGCCAGCAGCCTACAGGGAAAAGGCTATAATTCACCCCTCCACTTT
CASSLQGKGYNSPLHF
>-|TRBJ2-5|TRBV19|TRBD1
TGTGCCAGTAGCCTTAACAGGGGACAAGAGACCCAGTACTTC
CASSLNRGQETQYF